This T cell receptor (beta chain) was retrieved from a study of spatial heterogeneity in lung cancer. Study-wide background: Sequences of the beta chain were consistently detected in greater numbers than alpha-chain sequences.

The table lists this clonotype with many counts. The time point here: sample taken at primary tumor resection. Samples were obtained from some 72 donors, all untreated early-stage non-small cell lung cancer patients. Material for sequencing was whole RNA from tumor, nontumor lung or frozen PBMC, left unsorted. Each molecule of TCR cDNA was tagged with one unique molecular identifier. TCRdb independently ran MiXCR on the 5' RACE reads; one entry per CDR3 protein. The table shows roughly 40,000 distinct CDR3 sequences, with nearly 7% occurring only once. Per the germline V gene, CDR1 is DFQATT and CDR2 is SNEGSKA (reference sequence). The CDR3 has 13 amino acids. The V end was cut by 6 bases, the J end by 2 bases, with 12 bases between.

The sequencing here drew on PBMCs, taken at surgery. This TCR derives from a female donor with early-stage non-small cell lung cancer. The chain joins TRBV20-1 to TRBJ2-3; D uncertain. CDR3 sequence: CSAEGPPTDTQYF. The CDR3 DNA reads as TGCAGTGCCGAAGGCCCCCCCACAGATACGCAGTATTTT.